Below, 5 T cell receptor beta chains from the same sample are listed, as sequenced in a study of T cell responses to AZD1222 COVID-19 vaccine. Only in-frame clones appear in the TCRdb table, and some are missing; sequencing was by immunoSEQ multiplex PCR. Of more than 95,000 clones listed, 70% to 90% were seen once; the top ten hold more than 9%. Sequences were derived from peripheral blood, sampled on day 0 of AZD1222 vaccination. The receptors were sampled from an adult in good health.

The V call is TRBV7-8, the J call TRBJ2-7; 7 bases are a match to TRBD2. The CDR3 spans 14 residues. The V gene end was trimmed by 6 bases and the J gene end by 2 bases; junction bases not matched to a gene: 7. Germline CDR1 and CDR2: SGHVS and FQNEAQ. The CDR3 is CASSWSSGPYEQYF. The CDR3 DNA follows: TGTGCCAGCAGTTGGTCTAGCGGCCCCTACGAGCAGTACTTC.

The rearrangement joins TRBV27 to TRBJ2-7, with D perhaps matching TRBD1 (6 bases). Germline V gene sequence: CDR1 MNHEY, CDR2 SMNVEV (reference sequence). V shed 4 bases and J shed 6 bases, with 19 bases lying between them. The CDR3 sequence is 15 residues long. The CDR3 reads CASSSLGQGKSEQYF. The CDR3 DNA reads TGTGCCAGCAGTTCCCTGGGGCAGGGGAAAAGCGAGCAGTACTTC.

A single count supports this clone. Germline and junction disagree at one end, which may indicate a read error. V and J are TRBV2 and TRBJ2-7; no reliable D call. This CDR3 spans 10 amino acids. CDR1 and CDR2 from the germline V gene are SNHLY and FYNNEI. The chain's CDR3 is CASGDYEQYF. The CDR3 DNA reads as TGTGCCAGCGGTGACTACGAGCAGTACTTC. The full variable domain, rest sourced from reference TRBV2 and TRBJ2-7, is EPEVTQTPSHQVTQMGQEVILRCVPISNHLYFYWYRQILGQKVEFLVSFYNNEISEKSEIFDDQFSVERPDGSNFTLKIRSTKLEDSAMYFCASGDYEQYFGPGTRLTVT.

The gene calls are TRBV28 and TRBJ1-2; maybe TRBD1 (6 bases). This CDR3 region has 14 residues. Germline CDR1 MDHEN, CDR2 SYDVKM. The V end lost 7 bases, the J end lost 0 bases, and 12 bases lay between the germline ends. The CDR3 reads CASNPGQTNYGYTF. The DNA of the CDR3 is TGTGCCAGCAACCCCGGACAGACTAACTATGGCTACACCTTC.

The rearrangement uses TRBV28 and TRBJ2-3, with 8 bases lining up with TRBD2. The ends lost 6 bases at V and 1 base at J; junction bases unmatched: 6. Germline values: CDR1 MDHEN, CDR2 SYDVKM. This CDR3 has 15 residues. The CDR3 nucleotides are TGTGCCAGCAGATATAGCGGGACCGGCACAGATACGCAGTATTTT. Residues: CASRYSGTGTDTQYF.